This entry describes one T cell receptor (beta chain). The data derive from a study of T-cell memory formation after mild COVID-19. V lost 0 bases and J lost 0, with 9 bases in between. Per germline, CDR1 MGHRA and CDR2 YSYEKL. This CDR3 region has 16 residues. TCRdb re-called the 5' RACE reads with MiXCR, one entry per CDR3 protein. This repertoire shows hundreds of thousands of distinct CDR3 sequences, 18% found once; its top ten account for 20% to 25%. Sequencing was performed on PBMCs or a T cell subset sorted from them (not recorded which). This TCR derives from a man between 18 and 29 years old who had mild COVID-19 (a few samples of this study predate the infection). Cell type and time point are not known. The rearrangement joins TRBV4-1 to TRBJ2-1; D unclear. In DNA, the CDR3 is TGCGCCAGCAGCCAAGATTGGGAAAGCTCCTACAATGAGCAGTTCTTC. This encodes CASSQDWESSYNEQFF.